These 18 T cell receptor beta chains were sequenced from one sample in a study of CD8 T cells in Susac syndrome. An amount of RNA that ranged from roughly 0.5 to 1 ug was reverse transcribed with random hexamers. From the immunoSEQ multiplex PCR reads, TCRdb called clonotypes with MiXCR, one entry per CDR3 protein. The data contain 130,000 to 150,000 distinct CDR3 sequences, approximately 93% of them singletons. The sequenced sample was CD8+ T cells from PBMCs. The source is a human donor in good health.

This chain joins TRBV7-9 and TRBJ2-1; D is unresolved. The germline V gene has CDR1 SEHNR and CDR2 FQNEAQ (reference sequence). CDR3 length: 15 residues. Trimming shortened V by 5 bases and J by 7 bases, and 18 bases separated the two germline ends. The CDR3 is CASSRVSWTENEQFF. DNA for the CDR3: TGTGCCAGCAGCAGGGTGTCGTGGACGGAGAATGAGCAGTTCTTC.

The rearrangement joins TRBV28 to TRBJ2-1, with unresolved D. Germline V gives CDR1 MDHEN, CDR2 SYDVKM. The length of the CDR3 is 16 residues. Deletions cut 3 bases from V and 5 bases from J, with 17 bases between. The chain's CDR3 is CASSFGVRELNNEQFF. In nucleotides, the CDR3 is TGTGCCAGCAGTTTCGGCGTAAGGGAATTGAACAATGAGCAGTTCTTC.

The chain joins TRBV27 to TRBJ1-4; D is unresolved. The ends were cut back, 4 bases at V and 0 bases at J, with 12 bases in the middle. The germline gives CDR1 MNHEY, CDR2 SMNVEV (reference sequence). CDR3 length equals 16 residues. This CDR3 is CASSSRVSPTNEKLFF. In DNA form, the CDR3 reads TGTGCCAGCAGTTCCCGGGTGAGCCCAACTAATGAAAAACTGTTTTTT.

The gene calls are TRBV13 and TRBJ1-2; no definite D call. Trimming took 2 bases from V and 5 from J, leaving 6 bases between them. The CDR3 covers 12 residues. Germline V gene sequence: CDR1 PRHDT, CDR2 FYEKMQ (reference sequence). Here the CDR3 DNA reads TGTGCCAGCAGCTTATTTAATTATGGCTACACCTTC. This translates into CASSLFNYGYTF.

The chain is built from TRBV28 and TRBJ2-7; 7 bases are shared with TRBD2. The CDR3 consists of 14 residues. The junction had 7 bases not matched to a gene; V was cut back by 8 bases and J by 0 bases. Germline V CDR1 and CDR2: MDHEN, SYDVKM. For the CDR3, the DNA is TGTGCCAGCGGGCCGGGACTACCCTCCTACGAGCAGTACTTC. Translated, it gives CASGPGLPSYEQYF.

A few counts support this clonotype. V and J are TRBV7-9 and TRBJ2-1; no firm D call. V lost 3 bases, J lost 5 bases, and 5 bases lay in between. The CDR3 length is 12 residues. Germline V gene sequence: CDR1 SEHNR, CDR2 FQNEAQ (reference sequence). The DNA of the CDR3 is TGTGCCAGCAGCTTGTTGGACAATGAGCAGTTCTTC. Amino acid sequence: CASSLLDNEQFF.

The chain recombines TRBV4-3 with TRBJ2-1; 11 bases are a match to TRBD2. Germline V gives CDR1 LGHNA, CDR2 YSLEER. This CDR3 spans 16 amino acids. Germline trimming cut 0 bases from V and 8 bases from J; bases unmatched to any gene: 6. CDR3 sequence reads: CASSQEASGRLYEQFF. The CDR3 DNA sequence: TGCGCCAGCAGCCAAGAGGCTAGCGGGAGGTTGTATGAGCAGTTCTTC.

The chain carries TRBV9 and TRBJ2-7, with TRBD2 as a possible D gene (6 bases). Trimming shortened V by 0 bases and J by 3 bases, and 16 bases separated the two germline ends. This CDR3 comprises 16 residues. Germline V gene data show CDR1 as SGDLS and CDR2 as YYNGEE. Here the CDR3 reads CASSVGAGLDVYEQYF. In DNA form, the CDR3 reads TGTGCCAGCAGCGTAGGTGCGGGACTGGACGTCTACGAGCAGTACTTC. Filled out from reference TRBV9 and TRBJ2-7, the complete variable domain reads DSGVTQTPKHLITATGQRVTLRCSPRSGDLSVYWYQQSLDQGLQFLIQYYNGEERAKGNILERFSAQQFPDLHSELNLSSLELGDSALYFCASSVGAGLDVYEQYFGPGTRLTVT.

The chain is built from TRBV29-1 and TRBJ2-1, with D maybe TRBD2 (5 bases). Germline CDR1 is SQVTM and CDR2 is ANQGSEA. The V end lost 4 bases, the J end lost 2 bases, and 12 bases lay between the germline ends. This CDR3 has 14 residues. The chain's CDR3 is CSVVGRRTYNEQFF. The CDR3 DNA follows: TGCAGCGTTGTAGGGAGAAGAACCTACAATGAGCAGTTCTTC.

The chain employs TRBV5-1 and TRBJ2-7, with unresolved D. Trimming removed 1 base from V and 0 bases from J, with 8 bases in between. Germline assignment: CDR1 SGHRS and CDR2 YFSETQ. There are 14 residues in the CDR3. As DNA, the CDR3 is TGCGCCAGCAGCTTGTTCCAGATCTCCTACGAGCAGTACTTC. Translating it yields CASSLFQISYEQYF.

This clonotype was seen only once. CDR3 amino acids: CASSHNSGPTDTQYF. The CDR3 nucleotides read TGCGCCAGCAGCCACAATAGCGGACCCACAGATACGCAGTATTTT. This chain connects TRBV4-3 to TRBJ2-3, with D possibly TRBD2 on 6 matching bases. Deletions cut 3 bases from V and 2 bases from J, with 12 bases between. Looked up from germline, CDR1 is LGHNA and CDR2 is YSLEER. This CDR3 is 15 amino acids long.

This chain uses TRBV30 with TRBJ2-2; D remains ambiguous. V lost 1 base, J lost 0 bases, and 9 bases lay in between. CDR1 is GTSNPN, CDR2 SVGIG, per germline (reference sequence). This CDR3 has 15 residues. As DNA, the CDR3 is TGTGCCTGGAGTGGACTTGTCGCGAACACCGGGGAGCTGTTTTTT. This translates into CAWSGLVANTGELFF.

V gene TRBV30 combines with J gene TRBJ2-1; 7 bases fit TRBD2. Losses at the gene ends were 5 bases for V and 2 bases for J; bases not matched to a gene: 9. CDR3 size: 15 residues. Per germline, CDR1 GTSNPN and CDR2 SVGIG (reference sequence). Written as DNA, the CDR3 is TGTGCCTGGGGACGGCTAGCGGAGACCTACAATGAGCAGTTCTTC. Protein sequence: CAWGRLAETYNEQFF.

This rearrangement joins TRBV30 to TRBJ2-2; D remains unclear. CDR1 and CDR2 from the germline V gene are GTSNPN and SVGIG (reference sequence). The germline V and J ends were trimmed by 4 bases and 6 bases, with 3 bases remaining between them. The CDR3 length is 10 residues. The DNA for the CDR3 is TGTGCCTGGATGGCCGGGGAGCTGTTTTTT. This gives the protein CAWMAGELFF.

The chain couples TRBV7-8 to TRBJ2-5; D not certain. V shed 4 bases and J shed 5 bases, with 8 bases lying between them. The CDR3 runs to 12 residues. The V gene's germline CDR1 is SGHVS and CDR2 FQNEAQ. CDR3 loop: CASSSSVETQYF. CDR3 bases: TGTGCCAGCAGCTCATCCGTGGAGACCCAGTACTTC.

CDR3 DNA sequence: TGCAGCGTTGTATTGAACACCGGGGAGCTGTTTTTT. This sequence encodes CSVVLNTGELFF. The rearrangement uses TRBV29-1 and TRBJ2-2; D is unclear. Trimming pared 4 bases from V and 1 base from J, leaving 4 bases between. The germline V gene encodes CDR1 SQVTM and CDR2 ANQGSEA. CDR3 length: 12 amino acids.

The V and J genes are TRBV12-3 or TRBV12-4 and TRBJ2-7; 8 bases are a match to TRBD1. With V trimmed by 5 bases and J by 4 bases, 10 bases remained unmatched. This CDR3 is 15 amino acids long. CDR3 residues: CASSPRDRTPYEQYF. The CDR3, as DNA: TGTGCCAGCAGTCCCCGGGACAGGACGCCATACGAGCAGTACTTC.

This clonotype was detected once. The CDR3 loop reads CASSSRTGIKETQYF. In DNA, the CDR3 is TGTGCCAGCAGTTCAAGGACTGGGATTAAAGAGACCCAGTACTTC. The V gene is TRBV27, the J gene TRBJ2-5; D is possibly TRBD2 (5 bases). The CDR3 runs to 15 residues. Trimming took 4 bases from V and 3 from J, leaving 15 bases between them. Germline V lookup: CDR1 MNHEY, CDR2 SMNVEV (reference sequence).